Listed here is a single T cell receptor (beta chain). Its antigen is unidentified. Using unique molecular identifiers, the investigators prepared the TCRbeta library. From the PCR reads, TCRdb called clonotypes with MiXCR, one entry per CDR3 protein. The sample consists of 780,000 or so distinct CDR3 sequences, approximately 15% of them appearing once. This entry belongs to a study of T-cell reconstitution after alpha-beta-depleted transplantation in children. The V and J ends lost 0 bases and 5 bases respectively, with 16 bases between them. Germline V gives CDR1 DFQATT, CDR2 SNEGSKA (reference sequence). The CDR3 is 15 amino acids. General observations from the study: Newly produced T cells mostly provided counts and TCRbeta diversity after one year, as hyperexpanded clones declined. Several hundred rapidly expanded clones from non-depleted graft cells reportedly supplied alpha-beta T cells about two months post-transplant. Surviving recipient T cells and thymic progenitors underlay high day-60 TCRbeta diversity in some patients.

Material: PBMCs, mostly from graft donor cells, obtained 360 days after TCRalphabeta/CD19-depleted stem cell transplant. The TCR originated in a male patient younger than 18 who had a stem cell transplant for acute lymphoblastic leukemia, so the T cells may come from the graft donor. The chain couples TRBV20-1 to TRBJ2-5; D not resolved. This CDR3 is CSAREGSDPTETQYF. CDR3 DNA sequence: TGCAGTGCTAGAGAGGGAAGCGACCCGACGGAGACCCAGTACTTC.